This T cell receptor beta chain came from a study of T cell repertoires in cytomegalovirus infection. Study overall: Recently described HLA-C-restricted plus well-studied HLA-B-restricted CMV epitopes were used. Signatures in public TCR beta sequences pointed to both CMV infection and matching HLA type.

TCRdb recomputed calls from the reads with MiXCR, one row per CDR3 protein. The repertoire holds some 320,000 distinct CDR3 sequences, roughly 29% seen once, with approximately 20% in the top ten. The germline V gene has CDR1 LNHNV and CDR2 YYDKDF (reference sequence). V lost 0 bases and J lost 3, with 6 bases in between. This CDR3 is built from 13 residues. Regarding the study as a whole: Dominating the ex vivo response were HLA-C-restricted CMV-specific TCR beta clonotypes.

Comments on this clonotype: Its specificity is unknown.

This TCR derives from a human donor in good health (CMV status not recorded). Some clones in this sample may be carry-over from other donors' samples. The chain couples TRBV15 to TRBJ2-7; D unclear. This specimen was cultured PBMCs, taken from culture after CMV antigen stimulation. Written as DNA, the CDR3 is TGTGCCACCAGCAGAGATTTCCTCTACGAGCAGTACTTC. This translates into CATSRDFLYEQYF.